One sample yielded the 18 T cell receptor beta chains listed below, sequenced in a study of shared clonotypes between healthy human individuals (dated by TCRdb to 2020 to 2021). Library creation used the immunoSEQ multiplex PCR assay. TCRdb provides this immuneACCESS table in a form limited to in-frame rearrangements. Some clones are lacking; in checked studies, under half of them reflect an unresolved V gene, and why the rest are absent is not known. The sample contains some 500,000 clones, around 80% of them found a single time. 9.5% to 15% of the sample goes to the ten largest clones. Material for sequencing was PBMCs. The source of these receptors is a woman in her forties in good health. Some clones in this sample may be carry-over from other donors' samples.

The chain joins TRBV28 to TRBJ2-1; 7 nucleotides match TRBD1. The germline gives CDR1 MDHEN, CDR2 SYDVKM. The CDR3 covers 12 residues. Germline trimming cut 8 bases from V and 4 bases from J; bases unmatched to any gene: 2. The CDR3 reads CASWDRYNEQFF. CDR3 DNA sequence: TGTGCCAGCTGGGACAGATACAATGAGCAGTTCTTC.

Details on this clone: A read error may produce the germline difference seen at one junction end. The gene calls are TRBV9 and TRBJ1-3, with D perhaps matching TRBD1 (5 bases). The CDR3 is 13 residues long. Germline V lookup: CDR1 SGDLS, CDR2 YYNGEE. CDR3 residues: CASSVEAGGEPSF. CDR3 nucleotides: TGTGCCAGCAGCGTAGAGGCGGGGGGGGAGCCATCGTTT.

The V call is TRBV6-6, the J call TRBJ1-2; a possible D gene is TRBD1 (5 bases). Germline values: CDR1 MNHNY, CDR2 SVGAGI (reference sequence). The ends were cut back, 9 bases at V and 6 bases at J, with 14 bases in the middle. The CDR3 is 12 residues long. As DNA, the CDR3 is TGTGCCAGTCAGGGTGATAGAGATGGCTACACCTTC. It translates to CASQGDRDGYTF.

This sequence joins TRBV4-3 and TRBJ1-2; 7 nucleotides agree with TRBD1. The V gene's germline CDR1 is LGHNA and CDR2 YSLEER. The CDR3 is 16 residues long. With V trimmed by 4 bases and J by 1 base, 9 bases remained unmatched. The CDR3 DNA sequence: TGCGCCAGCAGCCCCAAGACTCAGGGGGGTAACTATGGCTACACCTTC. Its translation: CASSPKTQGGNYGYTF.

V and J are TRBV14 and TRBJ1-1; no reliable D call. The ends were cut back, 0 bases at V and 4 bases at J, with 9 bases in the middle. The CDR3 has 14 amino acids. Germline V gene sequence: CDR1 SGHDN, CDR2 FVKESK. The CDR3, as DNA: TGTGCCAGCAGCCAAGAAGTGACGAGCACTGAAGCTTTCTTT. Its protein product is CASSQEVTSTEAFF. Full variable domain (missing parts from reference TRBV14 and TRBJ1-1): EAGVTQFPSHSVIEKGQTVTLRCDPISGHDNLYWYRRVMGKEIKFLLHFVKESKQDESGMPNNRFLAERTGGTYSTLKVQPAELEDSGVYFCASSQEVTSTEAFFGQGTRLTVV.

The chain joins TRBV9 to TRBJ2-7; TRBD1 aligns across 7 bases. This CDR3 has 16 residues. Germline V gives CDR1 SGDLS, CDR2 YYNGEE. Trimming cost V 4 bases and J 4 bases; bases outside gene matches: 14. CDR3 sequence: CASSPRQGLSPYEQYF. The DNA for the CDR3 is TGTGCCAGCAGCCCACGACAGGGTTTGTCCCCTTACGAGCAGTACTTC.

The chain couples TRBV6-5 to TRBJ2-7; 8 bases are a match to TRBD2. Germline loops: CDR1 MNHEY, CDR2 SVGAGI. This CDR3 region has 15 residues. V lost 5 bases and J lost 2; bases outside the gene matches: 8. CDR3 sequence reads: CASSAPPGGTYEQYF. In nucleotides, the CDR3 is TGTGCCAGCAGTGCCCCTCCGGGGGGGACCTACGAGCAGTACTTC.

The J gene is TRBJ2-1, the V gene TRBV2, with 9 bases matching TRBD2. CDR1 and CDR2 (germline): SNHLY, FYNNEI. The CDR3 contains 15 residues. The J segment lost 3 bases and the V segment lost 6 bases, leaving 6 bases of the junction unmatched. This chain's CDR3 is CASSALAGVYNEQFF. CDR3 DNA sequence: TGTGCCAGCAGCGCACTAGCGGGCGTCTACAATGAGCAGTTCTTC.

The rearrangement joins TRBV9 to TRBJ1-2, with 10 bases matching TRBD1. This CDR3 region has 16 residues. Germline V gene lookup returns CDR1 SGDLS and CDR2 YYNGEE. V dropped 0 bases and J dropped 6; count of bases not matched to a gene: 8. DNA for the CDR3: TGTGCCAGCAGCGTAGTAAGACAGGGGGCGCGGGATGGCTACACCTTC. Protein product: CASSVVRQGARDGYTF.

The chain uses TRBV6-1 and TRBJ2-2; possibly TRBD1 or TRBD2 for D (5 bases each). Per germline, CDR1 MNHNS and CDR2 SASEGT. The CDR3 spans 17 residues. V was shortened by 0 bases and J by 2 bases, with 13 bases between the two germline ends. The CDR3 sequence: CASSEARGRYNTGELFF. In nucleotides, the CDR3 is TGTGCCAGCAGTGAAGCGAGGGGCAGGTACAACACCGGGGAGCTGTTTTTT.

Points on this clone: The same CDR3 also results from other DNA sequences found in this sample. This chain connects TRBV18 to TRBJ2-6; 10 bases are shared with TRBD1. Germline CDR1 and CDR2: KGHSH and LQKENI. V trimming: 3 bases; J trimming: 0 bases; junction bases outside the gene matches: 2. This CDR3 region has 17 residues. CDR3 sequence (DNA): TGTGCCAGCTCACCGGGACAGGGGAGCTCTGGGGCCAACGTCCTGACTTTC. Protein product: CASSPGQGSSGANVLTF.

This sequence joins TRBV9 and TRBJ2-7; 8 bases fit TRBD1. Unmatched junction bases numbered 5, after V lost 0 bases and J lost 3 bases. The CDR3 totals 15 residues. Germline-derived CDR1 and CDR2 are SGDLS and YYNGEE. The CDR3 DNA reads TGTGCCAGCAGCGTAGGAACAGGGGGTGGCTACGAGCAGTACTTC. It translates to CASSVGTGGGYEQYF.

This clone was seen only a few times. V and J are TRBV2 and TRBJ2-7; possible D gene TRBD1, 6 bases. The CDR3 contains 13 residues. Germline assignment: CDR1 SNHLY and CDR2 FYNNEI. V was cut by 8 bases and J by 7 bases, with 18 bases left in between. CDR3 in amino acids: CASLQGRLGEQYF. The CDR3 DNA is TGTGCCAGCTTGCAGGGGCGATTGGGAGAGCAGTACTTC. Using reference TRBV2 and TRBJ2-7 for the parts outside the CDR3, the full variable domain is EPEVTQTPSHQVTQMGQEVILRCVPISNHLYFYWYRQILGQKVEFLVSFYNNEISEKSEIFDDQFSVERPDGSNFTLKIRSTKLEDSAMYFCASLQGRLGEQYFGPGTRLTVT.

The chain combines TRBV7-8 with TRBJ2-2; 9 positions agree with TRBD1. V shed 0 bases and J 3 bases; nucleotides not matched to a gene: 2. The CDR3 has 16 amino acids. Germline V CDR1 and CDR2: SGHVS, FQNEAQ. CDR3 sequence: CASSLAYRGHTGELFF. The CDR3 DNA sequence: TGTGCCAGCAGCTTAGCTTACAGGGGGCACACCGGGGAGCTGTTTTTT.

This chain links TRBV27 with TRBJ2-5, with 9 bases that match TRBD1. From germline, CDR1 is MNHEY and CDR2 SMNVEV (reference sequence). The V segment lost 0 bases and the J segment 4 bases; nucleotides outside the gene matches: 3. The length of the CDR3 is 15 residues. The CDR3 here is CASSLSGQGTETQYF. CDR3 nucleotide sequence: TGTGCCAGCAGTTTATCGGGACAGGGCACAGAGACCCAGTACTTC.

The CDR3 region has the DNA TGCGCCAGCAGTGAGAGGACAGGTTATATCTACGAGCAGTACTTC. Protein sequence: CASSERTGYIYEQYF. The rearrangement uses TRBV10-2 and TRBJ2-7, with 7 bases identical to TRBD1. CDR1 WSHSY and CDR2 SAAADI come from the germline V gene. CDR3 length: 15 amino acids. After removal of 2 bases from V and 3 bases from J, the junction contained 7 bases not matched to a gene.

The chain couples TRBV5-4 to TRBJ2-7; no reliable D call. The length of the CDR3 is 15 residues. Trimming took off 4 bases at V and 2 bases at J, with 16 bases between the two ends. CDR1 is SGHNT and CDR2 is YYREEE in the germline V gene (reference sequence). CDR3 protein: CASSQDAGETYEQYF. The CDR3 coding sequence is TGTGCCAGCAGCCAAGACGCAGGAGAAACCTACGAGCAGTACTTC.

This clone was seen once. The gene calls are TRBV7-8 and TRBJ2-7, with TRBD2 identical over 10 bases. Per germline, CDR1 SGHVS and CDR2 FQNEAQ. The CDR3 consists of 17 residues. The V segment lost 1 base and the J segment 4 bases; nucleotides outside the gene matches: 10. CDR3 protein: CASSLEVSGRLRYEQYF. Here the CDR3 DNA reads TGTGCCAGCAGCTTAGAGGTTAGCGGGAGGCTTCGATACGAGCAGTACTTC.